This TCR beta chain comes out of a study of Graves' ophthalmopathy and Graves' hyperthyroidism. Study-level background: Where ophthalmopathy was absent within 18 months of follow-up, hyperthyroidism was stable.

This CDR3 has 13 residues. Looked up from germline, CDR1 is WSHSY and CDR2 is SAAADI. V lost 8 bases and J lost 2; bases outside the gene matches: 3. Study-level results: With 70.59% sensitivity and approximately 73% specificity, the model predicted ophthalmopathy progression.

Ages of hyperthyroidism patients ran from 18 to 65, and their diagnoses were new, under 2 months' duration. Diagnosis relied on clinical symptoms, serum thyroxine, TRAb, thyroid ultrasound and orbital computed tomography. Amplification of TCR beta CDR3 regions used RNA transcripts. HTBI primers were employed in first-round RT-PCR, then a second-round multiplex PCR followed. TCRdb reanalysed the multiplex PCR reads using MiXCR and keeps one entry per CDR3 protein. There are about 550,000 distinct CDR3 sequences in the sample; less than 40% occur only once, and about 4.6% lies in the top ten. This clonotype was detected ten times or more. Its target is not known.

This TCR was sampled from an adult man with Graves' hyperthyroidism. This sequence joins TRBV10-2 and TRBJ1-5, with TRBD1 matching 7 bases. The material sequenced was peripheral blood or thyroid tissue (not recorded which). CDR3 loop: CASGGQGNQPQHF. As DNA, the CDR3 is TGCGCCAGCGGTGGACAGGGCAATCAGCCCCAGCATTTT.